The clone carrying this T cell receptor beta chain was observed once. This record belongs to a study of shared clonotypes between healthy human individuals. CD45RO-negative, CCR7-positively selected cells formed the naive CD8 fraction, excluding terminally differentiated effector memory CD45RA+ cells. The table came from immunoSEQ multiplex PCR; TCRdb's copy has only in-frame clones and leaves some out. This table has 550,000 to 650,000 clones, roughly 96% appearing once. The sequenced material came from naive CD8+ T cells sorted from blood. The source of this sequence is a woman aged 25 to 39 in good health.

This CDR3 reads CASSPIAGVKNEQYF. The CDR3 coding sequence is TGTGCCAGCAGCCCCATAGCGGGAGTGAAAAACGAGCAGTACTTC. The gene calls are TRBV7-2 and TRBJ2-7; TRBD2 aligns across 9 bases. Germline CDR1 reads SGHTA; CDR2 reads FQGNSA. The CDR3 runs to 15 residues. Trimming at V came to 5 bases and at J to 5 bases, leaving 10 bases not matched to a gene.